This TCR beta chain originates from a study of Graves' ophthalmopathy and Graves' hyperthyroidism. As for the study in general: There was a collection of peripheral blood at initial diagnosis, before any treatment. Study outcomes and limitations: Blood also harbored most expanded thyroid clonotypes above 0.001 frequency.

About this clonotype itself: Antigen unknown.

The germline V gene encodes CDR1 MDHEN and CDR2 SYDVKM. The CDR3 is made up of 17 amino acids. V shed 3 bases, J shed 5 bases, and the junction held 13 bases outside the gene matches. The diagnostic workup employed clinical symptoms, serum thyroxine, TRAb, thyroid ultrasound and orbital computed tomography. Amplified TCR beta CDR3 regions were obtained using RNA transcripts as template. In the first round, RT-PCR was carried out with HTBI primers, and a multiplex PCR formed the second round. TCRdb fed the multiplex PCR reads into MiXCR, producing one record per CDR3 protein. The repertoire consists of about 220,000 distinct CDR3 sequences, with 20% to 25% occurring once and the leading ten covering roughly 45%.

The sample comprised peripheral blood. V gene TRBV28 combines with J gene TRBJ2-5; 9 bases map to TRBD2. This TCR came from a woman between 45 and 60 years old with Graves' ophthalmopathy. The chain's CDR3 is CASSFLIRSGGRETQYF. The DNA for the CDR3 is TGTGCCAGCAGTTTTTTGATCAGGAGCGGGGGGAGGGAGACCCAGTACTTC.